Given below is one T cell receptor beta chain in context. Its antigen is not known. This record belongs to a study of cytomegalovirus exposure and HLA in healthy donors. Whole-study context: Drawn from HLA-typed donors, about 85 million unique TCRs were held in an early data release. Study-level findings and limits: TCR beta sequences reportedly predicted most subjects' HLA-A and HLA-B alleles accurately.

The CDR3 totals 13 residues. V lost 10 bases and J lost 8, with 17 bases in between. The germline gives CDR1 ENHRY, CDR2 SYGVKD. Primers: 60 Vbeta forward and 13 Jbeta reverse. Original data processing: Later, 65 million to 85 million unique TCR beta chains were counted in an analysis, and approximately 9.9 million of them were shared. The method was immunoSEQ multiplex PCR; TCRdb's version includes in-frame clones alone and lacks a portion of them. V and J calls and clone size are those listed in that table; D and trimming were worked out from the DNA. The table records 90,000 to 130,000 clones, 80% to 85% of them present only once.

The sequencing input was PBMCs. The sequence was obtained from a woman aged 60 to 75 in good health and CMV-seropositive. V and J are TRBV10-3 and TRBJ2-2; TRBD1 is a possible D gene (6 bases). The CDR3 loop is CATNQDSAGELFF. The CDR3 coding sequence is TGTGCCACCAACCAGGACAGTGCGGGGGAGCTGTTTTTT.